This TCR beta chain derives from a study of beta chain features in type 1 diabetes. Study at large: Patient and healthy donor groups were alike in age, gender and cell yields. Findings and caveats of the study: The study found moderately but significantly shorter TCRB CDR3s in all four CD4+ subsets of Type 1 diabetes patients.

There are a few counts of this clone. Its target is unknown. Every isolated RNA sample was fully reverse transcribed, so sequencing captured expressed TCRB transcripts. There were about 3.6 million reads on average in the naive, central memory and regulatory T cell samples. The table came from immunoSEQ multiplex PCR; TCRdb's copy has only in-frame clones and leaves some out. The table includes under 400,000 clones, roughly 12% detected once. The length of the CDR3 is 14 residues. V gave up 2 bases and J gave up 6 bases, with 11 bases separating them. Germline V lookup: CDR1 SNHLY, CDR2 FYNNEI. Sorted CD4+ subsets: naive, central memory, regulatory, stem cell-like memory (CD45RO/CCR7/CD25/CD127/CD95/CD27 panel). All of the sorted populations showed purity greater than 98%.

Sequencing was carried out using naive CD4+ T cells from blood. This TCR was sampled from a woman between 18 and 29 years old with type 1 diabetes. This chain joins TRBV2 and TRBJ2-1; no definite D call. The CDR3 DNA reads as TGTGCCAGCAGTGAATCTATCCCCCCCAATGAGCAGTTCTTC. Translating it yields CASSESIPPNEQFF.